This TCR beta chain comes out of a study of blood T cell repertoires in COVID-19 (dated by TCRdb to 2018 to 2021). Some background on the complete study: Samples from collaborators originated in the United States, Italy and Spain and spanned both the acute and convalescent phases of COVID-19. The prospective study material was composed of cDNA or gDNA derived from T cells, B-cell-depleted T cells, or PBMCs. Subjects who had been exposed to COVID-19, were actively infected with it, or had recovered from it provided the deeply sampled blood TCRbeta repertoires that made up the dataset. The repertoires were released in a freely available public database meant as a resource for research on the immune response to SARS-CoV-2. Samples came from the ongoing ImmuneRACE study (first 160 participants) plus 1,254 subjects from 6 global collaborators. Nearly every sample came with metadata listing a de-identified subject ID, COVID-19 status, age in years and sex. Where HLA class I and class II types were available, the types were taken from metadata supplied by the sample provider, not from assay-based typing. What the research found in general, with its limitations: The amount of clinical and demographic metadata varied by source and participant and was provided uncurated.

A word on this clone: The clone's antigen remains unknown. Within one base of it there is no much larger clone, and no base qualities were kept.

TCRbeta CDR3 regions were amplified from genomic DNA by means of the immunoSEQ Assay, a bias-controlled multiplex PCR. As for the original processing: The number of nucleated cells in each sample was estimated from the amplification of reference gene primers within the assay. To quantify the absolute abundance of each unique TCRbeta CDR3 rearrangement, sequence reads were collapsed and filtered. Productive Simpson clonality was computed per sample as the square root of Simpson's diversity index over productive rearrangements. Held by TCRdb, this immuneACCESS table contains in-frame sequences only and omits some clones. Under half of the omission traces to an unresolved V gene where checked; the cause of the rest is unknown. The V and J calls and the clone size are those of that table, but D and trimming were determined from the DNA. The sample table shows 80,000 to 100,000 clones, and around three quarters are seen once. Together, the top ten hold roughly 8.4% of the sample.

A second Seattle source provided samples from volunteer blood donors who had recovered from COVID-19. Each collaborating institution followed its own protocols to collect whole blood in K2EDTA tubes. For TCRbeta analysis, collaborators shipped samples as frozen whole blood, isolated PBMCs, or DNA extracted from either of those sample types. Taken from cysteine to phenylalanine, the CDR3 has 12 residues. Only CDR3 DNA remains: 36 bases, in frame from the first base. V lost 6 bases and J lost 8 bases; the stretch between them is 10 bases long. Via the germline V gene (reference sequence), CDR1 is MNHNY and CDR2 SVGAGI.

Sequencing was carried out using peripheral blood. This sequence was found in a man aged 45 to 65 who had recovered from COVID-19. The chain is made from TRBV6-6 and TRBJ1-4; D gene: possibly TRBD1, on 5 matching bases. The DNA sequence is TGTGCCAGCAGCACTTGGACAGAAAAACTGTTTTTT. It is translated as CASSTWTEKLFF.